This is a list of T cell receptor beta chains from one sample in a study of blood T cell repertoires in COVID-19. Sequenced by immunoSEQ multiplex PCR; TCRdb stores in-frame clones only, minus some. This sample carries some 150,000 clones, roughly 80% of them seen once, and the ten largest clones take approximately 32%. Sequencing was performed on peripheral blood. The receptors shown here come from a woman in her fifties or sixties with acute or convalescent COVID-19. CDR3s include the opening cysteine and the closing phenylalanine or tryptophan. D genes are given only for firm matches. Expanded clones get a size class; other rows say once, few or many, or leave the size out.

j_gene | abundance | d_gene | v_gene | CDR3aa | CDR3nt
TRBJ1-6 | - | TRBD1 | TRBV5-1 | CASSLLGDRNSPLHF | TGCGCCAGCAGCTTGTTGGGGGACAGGAACTCACCCCTCCACTTT
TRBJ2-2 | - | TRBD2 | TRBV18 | CASSLQRGSNTGELFF | TGTGCCAGCTCACTACAGCGGGGCTCAAACACCGGGGAGCTGTTTTTT
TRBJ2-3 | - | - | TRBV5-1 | CASNEGGGTDTQYF | TGCGCCAGCAATGAGGGCGGGGGCACAGATACGCAGTATTTT
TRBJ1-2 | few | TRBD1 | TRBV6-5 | CASSYGTVYGYTF | TGTGCCAGCAGTTACGGGACAGTCTATGGCTACACCTTC
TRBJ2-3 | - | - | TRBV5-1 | CASSLSANSDTQYF | TGCGCCAGCAGCTTGAGTGCTAATTCAGATACGCAGTATTTT
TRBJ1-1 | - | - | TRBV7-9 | CASSLVGGMDTEAFF | TGTGCCAGCAGCTTAGTGGGGGGGATGGACACTGAAGCTTTCTTT
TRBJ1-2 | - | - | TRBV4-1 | CASSQPPGGGYTF | TGCGCCAGCAGCCAACCCCCCGGCGGGGGCTACACCTTC
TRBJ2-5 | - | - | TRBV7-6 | CASSPRAGYQETQYF | TGTGCCAGCAGCCCTAGGGCAGGGTACCAAGAGACCCAGTACTTC
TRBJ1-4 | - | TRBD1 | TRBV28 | CASSLYRGRGDEKLFF | TGTGCCAGCAGTTTATATCGGGGCAGGGGGGATGAAAAACTGTTTTTT
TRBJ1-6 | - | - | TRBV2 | CASSEVRHANSPLHF | TGTGCCAGCAGTGAGGTCAGGCACGCGAATTCACCCCTCCACTTT